This TCR beta chain was profiled in a study of OX40 agonist ivuxolimab in advanced cancers. Study-wide results and caveats: Normalized expansion of T-cell clones was also low for some nonresponders. At 0.1 to 3.0 mg/kg and by week 6, CD4+ and CD8+ T cells in the blood had expanded clonally.

The V gene lost 0 bases and the J gene lost 5 bases, with 7 bases spanning the gap. This CDR3 is 14 amino acids long. Germline-derived CDR1 and CDR2 are LGHNA and YNFKEQ. This clone was observed a few times. Its antigen is unknown. TCRdb's table, derived via immunoSEQ multiplex PCR, lists solely in-frame clones and lacks some. The table lists 26,000 or so clones, around 75% of them singletons. The TCR was taken from an adult with an advanced solid tumor such as melanoma, head and neck, liver or kidney cancer. The chain links TRBV4-2 to TRBJ2-2; no firm D call. Source: CD4+ or CD8+ T cells sorted from blood, taken in a trial of the OX40 agonist ivuxolimab. The CDR3, as DNA: TGTGCCAGCAGCCAAGATGAAGGAACCGGGGAGCTGTTTTTT. Protein: CASSQDEGTGELFF.